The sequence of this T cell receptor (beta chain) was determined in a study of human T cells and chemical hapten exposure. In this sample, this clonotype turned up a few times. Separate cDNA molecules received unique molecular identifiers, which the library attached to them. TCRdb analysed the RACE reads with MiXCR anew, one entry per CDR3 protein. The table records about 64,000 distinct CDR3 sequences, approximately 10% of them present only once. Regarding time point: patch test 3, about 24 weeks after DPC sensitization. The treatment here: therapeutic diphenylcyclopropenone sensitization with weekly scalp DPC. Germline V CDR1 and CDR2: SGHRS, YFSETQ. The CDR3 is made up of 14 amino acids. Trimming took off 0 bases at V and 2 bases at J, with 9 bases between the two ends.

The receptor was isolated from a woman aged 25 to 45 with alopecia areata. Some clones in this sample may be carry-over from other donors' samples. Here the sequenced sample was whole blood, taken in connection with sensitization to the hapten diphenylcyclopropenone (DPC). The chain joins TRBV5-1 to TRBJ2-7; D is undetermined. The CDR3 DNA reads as TGCGCCAGCAGCTTGGGACCTACCACCTACGAGCAGTACTTC. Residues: CASSLGPTTYEQYF.